What follows are 25 T cell receptor beta chains derived from one specimen sequenced in a study of control samples from healthy donors and cancer patients. TCRdb's copy holds only in-frame clones and misses some; the assay was immunoSEQ multiplex PCR. This sample yields 120,000 or so clones, of which roughly 91% are seen a single time; approximately 1.7% belongs to the top ten. The specimen sequenced was PBMCs. The receptors were gathered from a man in his forties or fifties with head and neck cancer.

The genes are TRBV19 and TRBJ1-5; a possible D gene is TRBD1 (6 bases). CDR1 and CDR2 (germline): LNHDA, SQIVND (reference sequence). The V gene lost 3 bases and the J gene lost 0 bases, with 12 bases spanning the gap. CDR3 length: 16 residues. CDR3 in DNA: TGTGCCAGTAGTATCCCAGGGGATTATAGCAATCAGCCCCAGCATTTT. Translation gives CASSIPGDYSNQPQHF.

The V gene is TRBV29-1, the J gene TRBJ2-2; 7 positions match TRBD1. Germline V gene data show CDR1 as SQVTM and CDR2 as ANQGSEA. This CDR3 has 13 residues. The ends lost 5 bases at V and 6 bases at J; junction bases unmatched: 6. The CDR3 is CSVPGTEAGELFF. CDR3 in DNA: TGCAGCGTTCCCGGGACAGAGGCCGGGGAGCTGTTTTTT.

V is TRBV4-3 and J is TRBJ1-2; maybe TRBD1 (5 bases). V lost 1 base to trimming and J lost 0 bases, with 21 bases between them. The CDR3 length is 19 residues. Looked up from germline, CDR1 is LGHNA and CDR2 is YSLEER. The CDR3 reads CASSQAFFGTLSSNYGYTF. CDR3 DNA sequence: TGCGCCAGCAGCCAAGCTTTTTTCGGGACTTTAAGTTCTAACTATGGCTACACCTTC.

J is TRBJ1-5 and V is TRBV30; D gene uncertain. The CDR3 totals 14 residues. V shed 1 base and J shed 2 bases, with 9 bases lying between them. Germline V gene data show CDR1 as GTSNPN and CDR2 as SVGIG (reference sequence). The CDR3 bases are TGTGCCTGGAGTGGAATGCGGGGCAATCAGCCCCAGCATTTT. This gives the protein CAWSGMRGNQPQHF. Full variable domain (outside the CDR3, taken from reference TRBV30 and TRBJ1-5): SQTIHQWPATLVQPVGSPLSLECTVEGTSNPNLYWYRQAAGRGLQLLFYSVGIGQISSEVPQNLSASRPQDRQFILSSKKLLLSDSGFYLCAWSGMRGNQPQHFGDGTRLSIL.

The chain joins TRBV2 to TRBJ1-6; TRBD1 agrees at 8 bases. The germline V gene encodes CDR1 SNHLY and CDR2 FYNNEI. This CDR3 has 14 residues. V shed 2 bases, J shed 12 bases, and the junction held 6 bases outside the gene matches. The CDR3 sequence is CASSELQGDGPLHF. The CDR3 DNA reads TGTGCCAGCAGTGAATTACAGGGGGATGGACCCCTCCACTTT.

J is TRBJ2-7 and V is TRBV5-1; D may be TRBD1 or TRBD2 (7 bases each). CDR1 is SGHRS, CDR2 YFSETQ, per germline. CDR3 length equals 14 residues. Trimming pared 3 bases from V and 4 bases from J, leaving 14 bases between. In DNA form, the CDR3 reads TGCGCCAGCAGCTGGGGAGGGGGCCAGTACGAGCAGTACTTC. Residues: CASSWGGGQYEQYF.

V gene TRBV5-1 combines with J gene TRBJ2-1; 12 nucleotides match TRBD2. The CDR3 spans 19 residues. V shed 4 bases, J shed 6 bases, and the junction held 17 bases outside the gene matches. Germline CDR1 is SGHRS and CDR2 is YFSETQ. CDR3 sequence reads: CASSRASHRLAGALNEQFF. The CDR3 DNA sequence: TGCGCCAGCAGCCGGGCCTCCCACCGACTAGCGGGGGCGCTCAATGAGCAGTTCTTC.

V gene TRBV6-5 combines with J gene TRBJ1-2, with D unresolved. V was clipped by 6 bases and J by 4 bases, with 12 bases between them. Germline CDR1 reads MNHEY; CDR2 reads SVGAGI. The CDR3 is 13 residues long. CDR3 DNA sequence: TGTGCCAGCAGGTCGTGGGTGAGCTATGGCTACACCTTC. It codes for CASRSWVSYGYTF.

This clone was counted a single time. This chain joins TRBV3-1 (or the pseudogene TRBV3-2) and TRBJ2-1; no clear D gene. Germline CDR1 is LGHDT and CDR2 is YNNKEL (reference sequence). The V end was cut by 1 base, the J end by 1 base, with 8 bases between. The CDR3 spans 15 residues. CDR3 nucleotide sequence: TGTGCCAGCAGCCAAGGACGGGCTTCCTACAATGAGCAGTTCTTC. This codes for CASSQGRASYNEQFF.

The genes are TRBV29-1 and TRBJ2-7; D tentatively reads TRBD1 or TRBD2 (6 bases each). V gave up 4 bases and J gave up 8 bases, with 21 bases separating them. This CDR3 spans 14 amino acids. Germline loops: CDR1 SQVTM, CDR2 ANQGSEA. The CDR3 here is CSVVLRGPREKQYF. The CDR3 DNA sequence: TGCAGCGTTGTTTTACGGGGGCCCAGGGAGAAGCAGTACTTC.

V and J are TRBV27 and TRBJ1-1; no clear D. This CDR3 is built from 13 residues. Per the germline V gene, CDR1 is MNHEY and CDR2 is SMNVEV (reference sequence). V shed 1 base and J shed 4 bases, with 7 bases lying between them. The CDR3 spells CASSLLRFTEAFF. The CDR3 DNA sequence: TGTGCCAGCAGTTTATTAAGGTTCACTGAAGCTTTCTTT.

The chain uses TRBV7-9 and TRBJ2-1, with a tentative D call TRBD1 (6 bases). CDR1 is SEHNR and CDR2 is FQNEAQ in the germline V gene (reference sequence). The CDR3 length is 17 residues. V shed 5 bases and J shed 3 bases, with 20 bases lying between them. This CDR3 is CASSPRFDRKGYNEQFF. The CDR3 DNA follows: TGTGCCAGCAGCCCTCGGTTCGACAGGAAGGGCTACAATGAGCAGTTCTTC.

The V and J genes are TRBV15 and TRBJ2-1, with D possibly being TRBD1 (5 bases). From germline, CDR1 is LNHNV and CDR2 YYDKDF (reference sequence). Between the trimmed V and J ends, which lost 0 bases and 9 bases, there was a span of 12 bases. CDR3 length: 14 residues. The CDR3 reads CATSRDQGTAEQFF. Here the CDR3 DNA reads TGTGCCACCAGCAGAGATCAGGGTACGGCTGAGCAGTTCTTC.

The chain carries TRBV30 and TRBJ1-1, with D perhaps TRBD1 (6 bases). CDR3 length: 13 amino acids. Trimming removed 2 bases at V and 0 bases at J, with 7 bases between. CDR1 GTSNPN and CDR2 SVGIG come from the germline V gene (reference sequence). CDR3 coding DNA: TGTGCCTGGAGTCGGACAGTGAACACTGAAGCTTTCTTT. Its translation is CAWSRTVNTEAFF.

The CDR3 loop reads CAISEFHKPQRTGASSNYGYTF. CDR3 DNA sequence: TGTGCCATCAGTGAGTTCCACAAGCCGCAAAGAACAGGGGCTTCTTCCAACTATGGCTACACCTTC. The chain uses TRBV10-3 and TRBJ1-2; 7 nucleotides line up with TRBD1. J was trimmed by 2 bases and V by 1 base; bases with no gene match: 25. CDR1 and CDR2 (germline): ENHRY, SYGVKD. The CDR3 is 22 amino acids.

The chain is built from TRBV2 and TRBJ1-1, with D possibly matching TRBD1 (5 bases). The CDR3 runs to 13 residues. Trimming removed 11 bases from V and 1 base from J, with 14 bases in between. Germline V gene lookup returns CDR1 SNHLY and CDR2 FYNNEI. The CDR3 is CAGRGLRNTEAFF. As DNA, the CDR3 is TGTGCCGGCCGGGGCCTTAGGAACACTGAAGCTTTCTTT.

The CDR3 reads CASSRGTAGEQYF. The DNA for the CDR3 is TGTGCCAGCAGCCGGGGGACAGCTGGGGAGCAGTACTTC. The chain is built from TRBV7-6 and TRBJ2-7; a possible D gene is TRBD1 (7 bases). Germline CDR1 reads SGHVS; CDR2 reads FNYEAQ. There are 13 residues in the CDR3. Trimming removed 5 bases from V and 7 bases from J, with 15 bases in between.

CDR3 residues: CASSYRALQETQYF. CDR3 coding DNA: TGTGCCAGCAGTTACAGGGCCCTCCAAGAGACCCAGTACTTC. This chain uses TRBV5-4 with TRBJ2-5, with D possibly TRBD1 on 6 matching bases. Germline V gene sequence: CDR1 SGHNT, CDR2 YYREEE (reference sequence). The CDR3 loop spans 14 amino acids. V was shortened by 5 bases and J by 1 base, with 12 bases between the two germline ends.

This clone was seen only once. The chain links TRBV2 to TRBJ2-7; the D gene is possibly TRBD1 (5 bases). V was clipped by 5 bases and J by 2 bases, with 16 bases between them. The germline gives CDR1 SNHLY, CDR2 FYNNEI. The CDR3 runs 15 residues. The CDR3 sequence: CASSPQGLGPYEQYF. CDR3 DNA: TGTGCCAGCAGTCCCCAGGGCCTTGGCCCCTACGAGCAGTACTTC.

This chain joins TRBV5-3 and TRBJ1-2, with 8 bases that match TRBD1. TRBV5-3 is sorted into the ORF group, with uncertain function. The CDR3 runs 16 residues. Germline trimming cut 5 bases from V and 4 bases from J; bases unmatched to any gene: 13. In DNA, the CDR3 is TGTGCCAGAAGGTTTCTCCAGGGGGCGCTCGGCTATGGCTACACCTTC. Its translation is CARRFLQGALGYGYTF.

CDR3 protein: CASSQVDQPQHF. The CDR3 DNA sequence: TGTGCCAGCAGCCAGGTAGATCAGCCCCAGCATTTT. The V call is TRBV4-2, the J call TRBJ1-5; no firm D call. CDR3 size: 12 residues. The V gene lost 3 bases and the J gene lost 5 bases, with 5 bases spanning the gap. The germline gives CDR1 LGHNA, CDR2 YNFKEQ.

The J gene is TRBJ2-3, the V gene TRBV4-3, with a tentative D call TRBD2 (6 bases). V lost 0 bases, J lost 4 bases, and 17 bases lay in between. In germline, CDR1 is LGHNA, CDR2 YSLEER. The CDR3 covers 17 residues. CDR3 sequence reads: CASSQEPGTWGADTQYF. The CDR3 region has the DNA TGCGCCAGCAGCCAAGAGCCCGGGACTTGGGGGGCAGATACGCAGTATTTT.

The chain carries TRBV5-1 and TRBJ2-7; D call uncertain. CDR3 size: 12 residues. CDR1 is SGHRS, CDR2 YFSETQ, per germline. Trimming took 5 bases from V and 2 from J, leaving 8 bases between them. The CDR3 region is CASRKGPYEQYF. In DNA form, the CDR3 reads TGCGCCAGCAGAAAAGGCCCCTACGAGCAGTACTTC.

The V and J genes are TRBV27 and TRBJ1-2; the match to TRBD1 covers 7 bases. V lost 4 bases, J lost 8 bases, and 10 bases stayed unmatched. Germline-derived CDR1 and CDR2 are MNHEY and SMNVEV (reference sequence). The length of the CDR3 is 14 residues. CDR3 sequence: CASSSSRQGGGYTF. CDR3 bases: TGTGCCAGCAGTTCCTCTCGACAGGGTGGGGGCTACACCTTC.

This clone is a singleton in its sample. The V and J genes are TRBV7-9 and TRBJ2-7, with 11 bases fitting TRBD2. Germline CDR1 is SEHNR and CDR2 is FQNEAQ (reference sequence). V gave up 6 bases and J gave up 4 bases; unmatched junction bases: 5. The CDR3 is made up of 14 amino acids. The chain's CDR3 is CASSLTSGAYEQYF. DNA for the CDR3: TGTGCCAGCAGTTTGACTAGCGGGGCTTACGAGCAGTACTTC.